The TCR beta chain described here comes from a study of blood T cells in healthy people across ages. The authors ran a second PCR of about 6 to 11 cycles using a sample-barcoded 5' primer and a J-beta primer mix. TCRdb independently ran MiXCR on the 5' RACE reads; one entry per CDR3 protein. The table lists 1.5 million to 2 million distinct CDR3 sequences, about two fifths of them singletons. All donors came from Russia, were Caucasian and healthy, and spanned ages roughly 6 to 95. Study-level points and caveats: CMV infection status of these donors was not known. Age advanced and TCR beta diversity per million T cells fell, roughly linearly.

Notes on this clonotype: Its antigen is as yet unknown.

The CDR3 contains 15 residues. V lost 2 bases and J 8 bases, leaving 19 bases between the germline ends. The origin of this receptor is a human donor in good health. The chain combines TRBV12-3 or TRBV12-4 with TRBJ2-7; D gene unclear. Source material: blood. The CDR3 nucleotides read TGTGCCAGCAGTTTAAGGATGAGTAGGTCACACAAGCAGTACTTC. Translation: CASSLRMSRSHKQYF.